Listed below are T cell receptor beta chains from one sample, sequenced in a study of T-cell reconstitution after alpha-beta-depleted transplantation in children. TCRdb called the PCR reads again in MiXCR, with one record for every CDR3 protein. The top ten clones hold roughly 4.5% of a sample with approximately 350,000 distinct CDR3 sequences, less than 15% of them seen once. Here the sequenced sample was PBMCs, taken from the stem cell graft. The receptors were gathered from a human donor who donated a stem cell graft to a child with Fanconi anemia. The CDR3 runs from the conserved cysteine through the conserved F or W. The order of the fields is clone size, V gene, D gene, J gene, CDR3 DNA, CDR3 protein. The D gene is left open where the match is weak. The listing skips clone size in some rows; elsewhere it reads once, few, many or a size class.

abundance: NA
v_gene: TRBV11-1
d_gene: NA
j_gene: TRBJ2-1
CDR3nt: TGTGCCAGCAGCTTAGGCGGAGGCAGGCCCGCCTCCTACAATGAGCAGTTCTTC
CDR3aa: CASSLGGGRPASYNEQFF

abundance: few
v_gene: TRBV5-1
d_gene: NA
j_gene: TRBJ1-2
CDR3nt: TGCGCCAGCAGCTTGGATCAGGGGAGAAACTATGGCTACACCTTC
CDR3aa: CASSLDQGRNYGYTF

abundance: NA
v_gene: TRBV29-1
d_gene: NA
j_gene: TRBJ1-2
CDR3nt: TGCAGCGTTGAAGCGGTCAAAAATGGGCAGAACTATGGCTACACCTTC
CDR3aa: CSVEAVKNGQNYGYTF

abundance: few
v_gene: TRBV6-2/TRBV6-3
d_gene: NA
j_gene: TRBJ1-5
CDR3nt: TGTGCCAGCACCACAGGTCATAGCAATCAGCCCCAGCATTTT
CDR3aa: CASTTGHSNQPQHF

abundance: few
v_gene: TRBV7-2
d_gene: NA
j_gene: TRBJ2-3
CDR3nt: TGTGCCAGCAGCTTACCCTTTAAGGATACGCAGTATTTT
CDR3aa: CASSLPFKDTQYF

abundance: few
v_gene: TRBV20-1
d_gene: TRBD1
j_gene: TRBJ1-5
CDR3nt: TGCAGTGTCTCCCAGGGGGAGTACAATCAGCCCCAGCATTTT
CDR3aa: CSVSQGEYNQPQHF

abundance: NA
v_gene: TRBV5-1
d_gene: NA
j_gene: TRBJ2-5
CDR3nt: TGCGCCAGCAGTCTGATGCCAGGGGACTACCAAGAGACCCAGTACTTC
CDR3aa: CASSLMPGDYQETQYF

abundance: NA
v_gene: TRBV20-1
d_gene: NA
j_gene: TRBJ2-3
CDR3nt: TGCAGTGCTAGAGATCCTAGCAGCAGCACAGATACGCAGTATTTT
CDR3aa: CSARDPSSSTDTQYF

abundance: few
v_gene: TRBV7-6
d_gene: NA
j_gene: TRBJ1-2
CDR3nt: TGTGCCAGCAGCTTCCTATCGGGGGGGTTGGATGGCTACACCTTC
CDR3aa: CASSFLSGGLDGYTF

abundance: many
v_gene: TRBV20-1
d_gene: NA
j_gene: TRBJ1-1
CDR3nt: TGCAGTGCTAGATCCAGCATGAACACTGAAGCTTTCTTT
CDR3aa: CSARSSMNTEAFF

abundance: NA
v_gene: TRBV11-2
d_gene: NA
j_gene: TRBJ2-1
CDR3nt: TGTGCCAGCAGCTTATTAGATTACAATGAGCAGTTCTTC
CDR3aa: CASSLLDYNEQFF

abundance: few
v_gene: TRBV11-2
d_gene: TRBD2
j_gene: TRBJ2-1
CDR3nt: TGTGCCAGCAGCTCGGGACTAGCGCGAAATGAGCAGTTCTTC
CDR3aa: CASSSGLARNEQFF

abundance: few
v_gene: TRBV29-1
d_gene: NA
j_gene: TRBJ1-3
CDR3nt: TGCAGCGTAAGGTCTGGAAACACCATATATTTT
CDR3aa: CSVRSGNTIYF

abundance: NA
v_gene: TRBV4-2
d_gene: NA
j_gene: TRBJ2-5
CDR3nt: TGTGCCAGCAGCCTCCATTCACTAGAGGGAGAGACCCAGTACTTC
CDR3aa: CASSLHSLEGETQYF

abundance: many
v_gene: TRBV5-1
d_gene: TRBD1
j_gene: TRBJ1-2
CDR3nt: TGCGCCAGCAGCTTAGGGACAGGTGGCTACACCTTC
CDR3aa: CASSLGTGGYTF

abundance: NA
v_gene: TRBV27
d_gene: TRBD1
j_gene: TRBJ1-2
CDR3nt: TGTGCCAGCAGTTTCAAGGGACAGGGGTCCGGCTACACCTTC
CDR3aa: CASSFKGQGSGYTF

abundance: few
v_gene: TRBV19
d_gene: NA
j_gene: TRBJ1-1
CDR3nt: TGTGCCAGTACCGTCACGGTGAACACTGAAGCTTTCTTT
CDR3aa: CASTVTVNTEAFF

abundance: many
v_gene: TRBV12-3/TRBV12-4
d_gene: TRBD1
j_gene: TRBJ1-1
CDR3nt: TGTGCCAGCAGACGGACAGGATTCTCGAGTATGAACACTGAAGCTTTCTTT
CDR3aa: CASRRTGFSSMNTEAFF

abundance: NA
v_gene: TRBV7-9
d_gene: NA
j_gene: TRBJ1-6
CDR3nt: TGTGCCAGCAGCCCCGGGGACTTTAATTCACCCCTCCACTTT
CDR3aa: CASSPGDFNSPLHF

abundance: NA
v_gene: TRBV5-1
d_gene: NA
j_gene: TRBJ1-2
CDR3nt: TGCGCCAGCAGTCCCGATGGGGGTAACTATGGCTACACCTTC
CDR3aa: CASSPDGGNYGYTF

abundance: few
v_gene: TRBV11-1
d_gene: TRBD2
j_gene: TRBJ2-3
CDR3nt: TGTGCCAGCAGTTTCGGGACTAGCGGGTCTTTGGGCACAGATACGCAGTATTTT
CDR3aa: CASSFGTSGSLGTDTQYF

abundance: NA
v_gene: TRBV19
d_gene: NA
j_gene: TRBJ1-1
CDR3nt: TGTGCCAGTAGTATGCCCAGGGGCACTGAAGCTTTCTTT
CDR3aa: CASSMPRGTEAFF

abundance: NA
v_gene: TRBV18
d_gene: NA
j_gene: TRBJ2-3
CDR3nt: TGTGCCAGCTCACATCGCACAGATACGCAGTATTTT
CDR3aa: CASSHRTDTQYF

abundance: NA
v_gene: TRBV7-9
d_gene: NA
j_gene: TRBJ1-5
CDR3nt: TGTGCCAGCACCACCGCTAGCAATCAGCCCCAGCATTTT
CDR3aa: CASTTASNQPQHF

abundance: few
v_gene: TRBV5-4
d_gene: NA
j_gene: TRBJ2-5
CDR3nt: TGTGCCAGCAGCTTGGCCCTGGACCAAGAGACCCAGTACTTC
CDR3aa: CASSLALDQETQYF

abundance: NA
v_gene: TRBV2
d_gene: TRBD2
j_gene: TRBJ2-5
CDR3nt: TGTACCAGCTGCACGACCCGGACTAGCGGGGGACAAGAGACCCAGTACTTC
CDR3aa: CTSCTTRTSGGQETQYF

abundance: few
v_gene: TRBV7-2
d_gene: TRBD1
j_gene: TRBJ1-3
CDR3nt: TGTGCCAGCAGCATAAACAGGGGAGCCCCTGGAAACACCATATATTTT
CDR3aa: CASSINRGAPGNTIYF

abundance: few
v_gene: TRBV20-1
d_gene: TRBD1
j_gene: TRBJ2-3
CDR3nt: TGCAGTGCTAGAGATTCAGAACAGGGGGTCACAGATACGCAGTATTTT
CDR3aa: CSARDSEQGVTDTQYF

abundance: many
v_gene: TRBV6-1
d_gene: NA
j_gene: TRBJ2-3
CDR3nt: TGTGCCACACAGAGGGGGGCAGATACGCAGTATTTT
CDR3aa: CATQRGADTQYF

abundance: NA
v_gene: TRBV3-1
d_gene: NA
j_gene: TRBJ2-5
CDR3nt: TGTGCCAGCCGTGAGGGAGCAACTAAGACCCAGTACTTC
CDR3aa: CASREGATKTQYF

abundance: few
v_gene: TRBV2
d_gene: NA
j_gene: TRBJ1-1
CDR3nt: TGTGCCAGCAGTGTTGACCGCCACACTGAAGCTTTCTTT
CDR3aa: CASSVDRHTEAFF

abundance: few
v_gene: TRBV28
d_gene: NA
j_gene: TRBJ2-3
CDR3nt: TGTGCCAGCAGTTTTAGACCGAGAGATACGCAGTATTTT
CDR3aa: CASSFRPRDTQYF

abundance: NA
v_gene: TRBV7-9
d_gene: NA
j_gene: TRBJ1-2
CDR3nt: TGTGCCAGCAGCCCCAGTGCCGGTCTGTATGGCTACACCTTC
CDR3aa: CASSPSAGLYGYTF

abundance: many
v_gene: TRBV20-1
d_gene: TRBD1
j_gene: TRBJ1-1
CDR3nt: TGCAGTGCTAGTTCGACAGGGGACACTGAAGCTTTCTTT
CDR3aa: CSASSTGDTEAFF

abundance: many
v_gene: TRBV7-9
d_gene: NA
j_gene: TRBJ2-3
CDR3nt: TGTGCCAGCAGCTTAGGACTAGTCGATACAGATACGCAGTATTTT
CDR3aa: CASSLGLVDTDTQYF

abundance: few
v_gene: TRBV4-3
d_gene: TRBD1
j_gene: TRBJ1-4
CDR3nt: TGCGCCAGCAGCTTACAGGGGGTTGGTGATGAAAAACTGTTTTTT
CDR3aa: CASSLQGVGDEKLFF

abundance: few
v_gene: TRBV2
d_gene: TRBD1
j_gene: TRBJ1-1
CDR3nt: TGTGCCAGCATGATAACAGGGACAGTTGGTGAAGCTTTCTTT
CDR3aa: CASMITGTVGEAFF

abundance: NA
v_gene: TRBV12-5
d_gene: NA
j_gene: TRBJ2-7
CDR3nt: TGTGCTAGTGGCTCCGGGGACGGGGCCTACGAGCAGTACTTC
CDR3aa: CASGSGDGAYEQYF

abundance: few
v_gene: TRBV5-1
d_gene: NA
j_gene: TRBJ2-3
CDR3nt: TGCGCCAGCAGCTTGGGAGCAGTCACAGATACGCAGTATTTT
CDR3aa: CASSLGAVTDTQYF

abundance: few
v_gene: TRBV5-1
d_gene: TRBD1
j_gene: TRBJ1-2
CDR3nt: TGCGCCAGCAGCTTGGCCGGGGCGGCAGGGGGTGGCTACACCTTC
CDR3aa: CASSLAGAAGGGYTF